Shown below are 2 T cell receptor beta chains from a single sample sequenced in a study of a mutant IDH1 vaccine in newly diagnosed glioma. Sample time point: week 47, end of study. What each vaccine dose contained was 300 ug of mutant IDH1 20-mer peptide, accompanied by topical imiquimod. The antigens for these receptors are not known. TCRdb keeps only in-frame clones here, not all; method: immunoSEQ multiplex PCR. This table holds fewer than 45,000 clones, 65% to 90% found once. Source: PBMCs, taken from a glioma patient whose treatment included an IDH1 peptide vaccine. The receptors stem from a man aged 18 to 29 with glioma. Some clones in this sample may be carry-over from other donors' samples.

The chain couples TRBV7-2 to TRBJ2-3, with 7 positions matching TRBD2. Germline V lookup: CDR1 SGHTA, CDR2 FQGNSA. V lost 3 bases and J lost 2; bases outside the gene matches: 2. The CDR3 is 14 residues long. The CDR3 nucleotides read TGTGCCAGCAGCTTTGAGCGGGACACAGATACGCAGTATTTT. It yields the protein CASSFERDTDTQYF.

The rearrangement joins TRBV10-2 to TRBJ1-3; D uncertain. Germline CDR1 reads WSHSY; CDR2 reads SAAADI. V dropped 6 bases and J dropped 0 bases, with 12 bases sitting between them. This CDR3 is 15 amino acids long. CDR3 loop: CASSLGSFSGNTIYF. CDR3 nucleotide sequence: TGCGCCAGCAGCCTCGGCAGCTTCTCTGGAAACACCATATATTTT.